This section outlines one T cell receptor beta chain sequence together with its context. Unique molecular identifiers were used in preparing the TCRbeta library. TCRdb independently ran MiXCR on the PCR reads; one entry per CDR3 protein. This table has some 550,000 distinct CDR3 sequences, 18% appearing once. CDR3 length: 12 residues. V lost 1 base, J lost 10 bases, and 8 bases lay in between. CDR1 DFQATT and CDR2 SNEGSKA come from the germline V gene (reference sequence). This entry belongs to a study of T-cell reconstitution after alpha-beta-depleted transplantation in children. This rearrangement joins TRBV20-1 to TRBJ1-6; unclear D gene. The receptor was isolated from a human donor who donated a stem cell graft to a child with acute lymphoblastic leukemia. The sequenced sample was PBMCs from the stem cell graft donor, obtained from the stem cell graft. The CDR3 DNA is TGCAGTGCTAGAGCTAGCCTATCACCCCTCCACTTT. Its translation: CSARASLSPLHF.